A selection of T cell receptor beta chains follows, all from one sample in a study of T cell responses to AZD1222 COVID-19 vaccine. The assay was immunoSEQ multiplex PCR, and TCRdb's table has in-frame clones only and misses some. Of approximately 140,000 clones listed, more than 90% were seen once; the top ten hold 2.5% to 3.5%. The sequencing used peripheral blood, collected 28 days after the second AZD1222 dose. These TCRs come from an adult who received the AZD1222 COVID-19 vaccine. The CDR3 runs from the conserved cysteine through the conserved F or W. The order of the fields is clone size, D gene, J gene, V gene, CDR3 protein, CDR3 DNA. A D gene is named only where the DNA matches it firmly. A clone size is listed for some rows: how often the clone was seen (once, few, many), or a class if it is expanded.

abundance: -; d_gene: TRBD1; j_gene: TRBJ1-4; v_gene: TRBV28; CDR3aa: CASKTGVEGKLFF; CDR3nt: TGTGCCAGCAAAACAGGGGTGGAAGGAAAACTGTTTTTT
abundance: once; d_gene: -; j_gene: TRBJ1-2; v_gene: TRBV29-1; CDR3aa: CSVATGAGYTF; CDR3nt: TGCAGCGTTGCCACGGGCGCGGGCTACACCTTC
abundance: -; d_gene: -; j_gene: TRBJ2-1; v_gene: TRBV28; CDR3aa: CAVRGVILNNEQFF; CDR3nt: TGTGCCGTCCGGGGAGTCATCCTCAACAATGAGCAGTTCTTC
abundance: -; d_gene: TRBD1; j_gene: TRBJ2-7; v_gene: TRBV18; CDR3aa: CASSATGAYEQYF; CDR3nt: TGTGCCAGCTCAGCGACAGGGGCCTACGAGCAGTACTTC
abundance: -; d_gene: -; j_gene: TRBJ1-5; v_gene: TRBV30; CDR3aa: CAWSPGPGMGGNQPQHF; CDR3nt: TGTGCCTGGAGTCCGGGGCCAGGGATGGGGGGCAATCAGCCCCAGCATTTT
abundance: -; d_gene: TRBD2; j_gene: TRBJ2-7; v_gene: TRBV6-1; CDR3aa: CASSDGHPTSFYEQYF; CDR3nt: TGTGCCAGCAGTGACGGGCATCCGACTAGCTTCTACGAGCAGTACTTC
abundance: -; d_gene: TRBD2; j_gene: TRBJ2-3; v_gene: TRBV5-4; CDR3aa: CASRAPKTLAGGSTDTQYF; CDR3nt: TGTGCCAGCAGAGCCCCGAAGACTCTAGCGGGAGGTAGCACAGATACGCAGTATTTT
abundance: once; d_gene: TRBD1; j_gene: TRBJ2-2; v_gene: TRBV7-9; CDR3aa: CASSLRGTGNTGELFF; CDR3nt: TGTGCCAGCAGCCTACGGGGGACAGGGAACACCGGGGAGCTGTTTTTT
abundance: -; d_gene: -; j_gene: TRBJ1-5; v_gene: TRBV6-5; CDR3aa: CASSSGTHNQPQHF; CDR3nt: TGTGCCAGCAGTTCCGGGACCCACAATCAGCCCCAGCATTTT
abundance: -; d_gene: -; j_gene: TRBJ1-1; v_gene: TRBV12-3/TRBV12-4; CDR3aa: CASSFQNTEAFF; CDR3nt: TGTGCCAGCAGTTTTCAGAACACTGAAGCTTTCTTT
abundance: -; d_gene: -; j_gene: TRBJ1-5; v_gene: TRBV11-2; CDR3aa: CASRTGIQPQHF; CDR3nt: TGTGCCAGCCGAACAGGAATTCAGCCCCAGCATTTT
abundance: -; d_gene: TRBD2; j_gene: TRBJ2-1; v_gene: TRBV7-9; CDR3aa: CASSLGGLEGNEQFF; CDR3nt: TGTGCCAGCAGCTTAGGTGGACTAGAGGGGAATGAGCAGTTCTTC
abundance: few; d_gene: -; j_gene: TRBJ2-7; v_gene: TRBV14; CDR3aa: CASSQVRGTYEQYF; CDR3nt: TGTGCCAGCAGCCAAGTTAGGGGGACCTACGAGCAGTACTTC
abundance: -; d_gene: -; j_gene: TRBJ1-1; v_gene: TRBV19; CDR3aa: CASSRGAQGRDTEAFF; CDR3nt: TGTGCCAGTAGTCGAGGGGCACAGGGAAGGGACACTGAAGCTTTCTTT
abundance: -; d_gene: TRBD1; j_gene: TRBJ2-7; v_gene: TRBV7-9; CDR3aa: CASSLAGQDSYEQYF; CDR3nt: TGTGCCAGCAGCTTGGCCGGACAGGATAGTTACGAGCAGTACTTC
abundance: -; d_gene: -; j_gene: TRBJ2-7; v_gene: TRBV5-1; CDR3aa: CASSLVSGAEQYF; CDR3nt: TGCGCCAGCAGCTTGGTATCCGGGGCCGAGCAGTACTTC
abundance: once; d_gene: -; j_gene: TRBJ1-1; v_gene: TRBV28; CDR3aa: CASTPLGDKNTEAFF; CDR3nt: TGTGCCAGCACCCCCCTTGGGGACAAGAACACTGAAGCTTTCTTT
abundance: -; d_gene: -; j_gene: TRBJ2-5; v_gene: TRBV27; CDR3aa: CASSNNGIRETQYF; CDR3nt: TGTGCCAGCAGTAACAACGGAATTCGCGAGACCCAGTACTTC
abundance: -; d_gene: TRBD1; j_gene: TRBJ1-4; v_gene: TRBV4-1; CDR3aa: CASSQTGYEKLFF; CDR3nt: TGCGCCAGCAGCCAGACAGGGTATGAAAAACTGTTTTTT
abundance: -; d_gene: -; j_gene: TRBJ1-6; v_gene: TRBV27; CDR3aa: CASSFQIYNSPLHF; CDR3nt: TGTGCCAGCAGTTTTCAGATCTATAATTCACCCCTCCACTTT
abundance: -; d_gene: TRBD1; j_gene: TRBJ1-1; v_gene: TRBV5-6; CDR3aa: CASSLGQGAFF; CDR3nt: TGTGCCAGCAGCTTGGGACAGGGAGCTTTCTTT
abundance: few; d_gene: TRBD2; j_gene: TRBJ2-7; v_gene: TRBV19; CDR3aa: CASSPSSGDYEQYF; CDR3nt: TGTGCCAGTAGCCCTTCTAGCGGGGACTACGAGCAGTACTTC
abundance: -; d_gene: -; j_gene: TRBJ1-4; v_gene: TRBV27; CDR3aa: CASAPGRINEKLFF; CDR3nt: TGTGCCAGCGCGCCGGGACGGATTAATGAAAAACTGTTTTTT
abundance: -; d_gene: -; j_gene: TRBJ2-7; v_gene: TRBV27; CDR3aa: CASSSYPESYEQYF; CDR3nt: TGTGCCAGCAGTTCGTATCCAGAGAGCTACGAGCAGTACTTC
abundance: -; d_gene: TRBD2; j_gene: TRBJ2-1; v_gene: TRBV5-4; CDR3aa: CASSIGTNLANEQFF; CDR3nt: TGTGCCAGCAGCATCGGGACTAACCTCGCCAATGAGCAGTTCTTC
abundance: -; d_gene: TRBD2; j_gene: TRBJ2-7; v_gene: TRBV13; CDR3aa: CASSLGRTSGLVGGQYF; CDR3nt: TGTGCCAGCAGCTTAGGCCGAACTAGCGGACTTGTCGGGGGGCAGTACTTC
abundance: -; d_gene: -; j_gene: TRBJ1-4; v_gene: TRBV12-3/TRBV12-4; CDR3aa: CASSRNEKLFF; CDR3nt: TGTGCCAGCAGTCGTAATGAAAAACTGTTTTTT
abundance: -; d_gene: -; j_gene: TRBJ2-2; v_gene: TRBV18; CDR3aa: CASSPGTGATGELFF; CDR3nt: TGTGCCAGCTCACCCGGAACCGGGGCTACCGGGGAGCTGTTTTTT
abundance: -; d_gene: -; j_gene: TRBJ2-2; v_gene: TRBV15; CDR3aa: CATSPYGELFF; CDR3nt: TGTGCCACCAGTCCCTACGGGGAGCTGTTTTTT
abundance: -; d_gene: -; j_gene: TRBJ1-1; v_gene: TRBV5-1; CDR3aa: CASSLGTEAFF; CDR3nt: TGCGCCAGCAGCCTCGGCACTGAAGCTTTCTTT
abundance: -; d_gene: TRBD1; j_gene: TRBJ2-7; v_gene: TRBV5-1; CDR3aa: CASSSGTGVNEQYF; CDR3nt: TGCGCCAGCAGCTCAGGGACAGGGGTCAACGAGCAGTACTTC
abundance: -; d_gene: TRBD2; j_gene: TRBJ2-1; v_gene: TRBV11-3; CDR3aa: CASSPGLAVPSVSEQFF; CDR3nt: TGTGCCAGCAGCCCGGGACTAGCGGTCCCCTCGGTGTCTGAGCAGTTCTTC
abundance: -; d_gene: -; j_gene: TRBJ2-2; v_gene: TRBV11-3; CDR3aa: CASSRQENTGELFF; CDR3nt: TGTGCCAGCAGCAGACAGGAGAACACCGGGGAGCTGTTTTTT
abundance: -; d_gene: TRBD2; j_gene: TRBJ2-7; v_gene: TRBV5-1; CDR3aa: CASSLGLAGPYEQYF; CDR3nt: TGCGCCAGCAGCTTGGGGCTAGCGGGACCCTACGAGCAGTACTTC
abundance: -; d_gene: TRBD1; j_gene: TRBJ1-1; v_gene: TRBV28; CDR3aa: CASSNHRGPNTEAFF; CDR3nt: TGTGCCAGCAGTAACCACAGGGGCCCGAACACTGAAGCTTTCTTT
abundance: -; d_gene: -; j_gene: TRBJ1-2; v_gene: TRBV5-1; CDR3aa: CASSLGQGFGYTF; CDR3nt: TGCGCCAGCAGCTTGGGGCAGGGATTTGGCTACACCTTC
abundance: -; d_gene: -; j_gene: TRBJ2-3; v_gene: TRBV27; CDR3aa: CASSLLVRVGADTQYF; CDR3nt: TGTGCCAGCAGTTTATTGGTGAGAGTAGGGGCAGATACGCAGTATTTT
abundance: -; d_gene: TRBD1; j_gene: TRBJ1-2; v_gene: TRBV28; CDR3aa: CASSLSGQGRYGYTF; CDR3nt: TGTGCCAGCAGTTTATCCGGACAGGGAAGATATGGCTACACCTTC
abundance: -; d_gene: TRBD2; j_gene: TRBJ2-5; v_gene: TRBV30; CDR3aa: CAWSLGLAKETQYF; CDR3nt: TGTGCCTGGAGTCTTGGACTAGCTAAAGAGACCCAGTACTTC
abundance: once; d_gene: -; j_gene: TRBJ2-1; v_gene: TRBV5-1; CDR3aa: CASSLVLAVDSYNEQFF; CDR3nt: TGCGCCAGCAGCTTGGTTCTAGCCGTGGATTCCTACAATGAGCAGTTCTTC
abundance: -; d_gene: -; j_gene: TRBJ1-2; v_gene: TRBV29-1; CDR3aa: CSVHSEGLNYGYTF; CDR3nt: TGCAGCGTTCATAGTGAGGGCCTTAACTATGGCTACACCTTC
abundance: once; d_gene: TRBD2; j_gene: TRBJ2-7; v_gene: TRBV5-1; CDR3aa: CASSLVPSGSREQYF; CDR3nt: TGCGCCAGCAGCTTGGTCCCTAGCGGGAGTCGGGAGCAGTACTTC
abundance: -; d_gene: -; j_gene: TRBJ1-6; v_gene: TRBV29-1; CDR3aa: CSVKEVVGSPLHF; CDR3nt: TGCAGCGTTAAAGAAGTCGTGGGTTCACCCCTCCACTTT
abundance: -; d_gene: TRBD1; j_gene: TRBJ2-7; v_gene: TRBV5-4; CDR3aa: CASSLPGQVVHEQYF; CDR3nt: TGTGCCAGCAGCCTCCCTGGACAGGTTGTACACGAGCAGTACTTC
abundance: -; d_gene: -; j_gene: TRBJ1-2; v_gene: TRBV4-2; CDR3aa: CASSQVALTDPYGYTF; CDR3nt: TGTGCCAGCAGCCAAGTCGCTTTGACGGACCCTTATGGCTACACCTTC
abundance: -; d_gene: TRBD2; j_gene: TRBJ2-1; v_gene: TRBV6-5; CDR3aa: CASSYTSGTPGEQFF; CDR3nt: TGTGCCAGCAGTTACACTAGCGGGACTCCGGGTGAGCAGTTCTTC
abundance: -; d_gene: TRBD1; j_gene: TRBJ1-2; v_gene: TRBV28; CDR3aa: CASSLGPPGGSGYTF; CDR3nt: TGTGCCAGCAGTTTAGGCCCCCCAGGGGGCAGTGGCTACACCTTC
abundance: -; d_gene: -; j_gene: TRBJ1-2; v_gene: TRBV27; CDR3aa: CASLSKGDRRFGYTF; CDR3nt: TGTGCCAGCTTGTCCAAGGGGGACCGGCGTTTTGGCTACACCTTC
abundance: -; d_gene: -; j_gene: TRBJ2-7; v_gene: TRBV18; CDR3aa: CASSPSAGVTYEQYF; CDR3nt: TGTGCCAGCTCACCCTCGGCAGGGGTCACCTACGAGCAGTACTTC